This T cell receptor beta chain emerged from a study of T cell repertoires in cytomegalovirus infection. For the study at large: Use of recently identified HLA-C-restricted and well-studied HLA-B-restricted CMV epitopes was part of the study. TCR beta signatures that were public indicated CMV infection and matching HLA type.

Each CDR3 protein gets one entry after TCRdb re-called the reads with MiXCR. The data show 650,000 to 900,000 distinct CDR3 sequences, with just under 30% seen just once and approximately 14% held by the top ten. The CDR3 spans 13 residues. Germline V CDR1 and CDR2: SNHLY, FYNNEI. Trimming took 8 bases from V and 1 from J, leaving 11 bases between them. This clonotype came up a few times. Its antigen is undetermined. General study results and limits: HLA-C-restricted TCR beta clonotypes specific for CMV led the ex vivo response. Carriers of CMV plus the relevant HLA were identified by cumulative public TCR beta family frequency.

The chain recombines TRBV2 with TRBJ1-1; tentative D call: TRBD1 (6 bases). Sequenced here: cultured CD8+ T cells from PBMCs, sampled from culture after CMV antigen stimulation. The origin of this receptor is a human donor in good health (CMV status not recorded). Some clones in this sample may be carry-over from other donors' samples. The CDR3 DNA is TGTGCCAGCCCCCCGGGACAGAACACTGAAGCTTTCTTT. It yields the protein CASPPGQNTEAFF.